This TCR beta chain derives from a study of cytomegalovirus exposure and HLA in healthy donors. Whole-study results and caveats: Available immune exposure information was restricted to CMV serostatus only. Cytomegalovirus association was assigned to around 150 TCR beta chains.

CDR1 is LGHNA, CDR2 YSLEER, per germline. Trimming left V 0 bases short and J 4 bases short, with 22 bases between. The CDR3 has 18 amino acids. Points on this clone: No antigen is known for it.

Vbeta (60) and Jbeta (13) primers were used in the PCR. As handled by the study authors: Per a later analysis, the number of unique TCR beta chains was 75 million to 90 million, of which roughly 9.9 million were shared. The assay was immunoSEQ multiplex PCR, and TCRdb's table has in-frame clones only and misses some. The DNA was the basis for D and trimming; V, J and clone size are from that table. In the table there are tens of thousands of clones, around 72% of which are singletons. The clonotype was recovered from a woman in her thirties in good health and CMV-seropositive. V and J are TRBV4-3 and TRBJ2-7, with a tentative D call TRBD2 (6 bases). The material sequenced was PBMCs. CDR3 sequence reads: CASSQDIGGKGVLYEQYF. For the CDR3, the DNA is TGCGCCAGCAGCCAAGATATAGGCGGGAAAGGCGTGCTATACGAGCAGTACTTC.